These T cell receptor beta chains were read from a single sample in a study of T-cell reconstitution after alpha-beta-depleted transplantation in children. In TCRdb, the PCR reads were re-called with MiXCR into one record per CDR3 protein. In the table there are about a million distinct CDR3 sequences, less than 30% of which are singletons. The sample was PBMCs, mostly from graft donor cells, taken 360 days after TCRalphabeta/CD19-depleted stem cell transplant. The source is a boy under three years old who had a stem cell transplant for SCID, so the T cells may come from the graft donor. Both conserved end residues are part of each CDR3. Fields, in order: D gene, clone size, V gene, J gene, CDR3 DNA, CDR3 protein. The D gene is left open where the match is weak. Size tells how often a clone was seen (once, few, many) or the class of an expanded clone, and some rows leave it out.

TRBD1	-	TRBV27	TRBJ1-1	TGTGCCAGCAGTCGCACAGGGGGATCTTCACCTGAAGCTTTCTTT	CASSRTGGSSPEAFF
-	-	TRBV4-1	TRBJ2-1	TGCGCCAGCAGGAAAGCAGCCGCAAAACAAGACTACAATGAGCAGTTCTTC	CASRKAAAKQDYNEQFF
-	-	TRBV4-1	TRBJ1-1	TGCGCCAGCAGCCCTTCGGTCGGGGCGGGGGCTATGAACACTGAAGCTTTCTTT	CASSPSVGAGAMNTEAFF
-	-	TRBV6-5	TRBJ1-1	TGTGCCAGCAGTTACTCGCCTCGGACGGCGAACACTGAAGCTTTCTTT	CASSYSPRTANTEAFF
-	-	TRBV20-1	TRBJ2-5	TGCAGTGCTGCCCGGGACCACCAAGAGACCCAGTACTTC	CSAARDHQETQYF
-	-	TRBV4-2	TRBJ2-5	TGTTGTGGGGACCTACTCCAAGAGACCCAGTACTTC	CCGDLLQETQYF
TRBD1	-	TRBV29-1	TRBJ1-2	TGCAGCGTTGCGACAGGGGCCTATGGCTACACCTTC	CSVATGAYGYTF
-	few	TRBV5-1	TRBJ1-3	TGCGCCAGCAGCTCGACAGGCTCTGGAAACACCATATATTTT	CASSSTGSGNTIYF
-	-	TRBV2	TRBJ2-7	TGTGCCAGCCATTTCGGGGGTAGTACCTACGAGCAGTACTTC	CASHFGGSTYEQYF
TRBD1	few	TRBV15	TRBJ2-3	TGTGCCACCAGCAGTTGGGACAGGGACCCAGATACGCAGTATTTT	CATSSWDRDPDTQYF
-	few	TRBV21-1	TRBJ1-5	TGTGCCAGCAGCAACGGAAGTTTATCGGACAGGTTCAATCAGCCCCAGCATTTT	CASSNGSLSDRFNQPQHF
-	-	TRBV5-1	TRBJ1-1	TGCGCCAGCAGCTCGGGACCGGGAGCGAACACTGAAGCTTTCTTT	CASSSGPGANTEAFF
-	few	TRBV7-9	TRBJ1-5	TGTGCCAGCAGCTTATGGCGAAATAGCAATCAGCCCCAGCATTTT	CASSLWRNSNQPQHF
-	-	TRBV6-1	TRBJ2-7	TGTGCCAGCAGTGAAGTCCCCCGGTCCTACGAGCAGTACTTC	CASSEVPRSYEQYF
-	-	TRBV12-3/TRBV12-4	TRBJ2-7	TGTGCCAGCAGTTTATGGCGGCATTCCTACGAGCAGTACTTC	CASSLWRHSYEQYF
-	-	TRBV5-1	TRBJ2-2	TGCGCCAGCAGCTTACCGGGACTGGACACCGGGGAGCTGTTTTTT	CASSLPGLDTGELFF
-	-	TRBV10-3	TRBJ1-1	TGTGCCGTTAGTGAGGGGTCGAACACTGAAGCTTTCTTT	CAVSEGSNTEAFF
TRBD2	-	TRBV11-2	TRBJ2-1	TGTGCCAGCAGCCGAGAGGAATGGACTAGCGATTGGCCGTTCTTC	CASSREEWTSDWPFF
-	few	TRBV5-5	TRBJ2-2	TGTGCCAGCAGCTTGGTGCTGGGTACGAACACCGGGGAGCTGTTTTTT	CASSLVLGTNTGELFF
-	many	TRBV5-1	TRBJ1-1	TGCGCCAGCAGCTTGGAGGGCACTGAAGCTTTCTTT	CASSLEGTEAFF
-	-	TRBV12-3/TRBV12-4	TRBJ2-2	TGTGCCAGCACCTCGGTCACCGGGGAGCTGTTTTTT	CASTSVTGELFF
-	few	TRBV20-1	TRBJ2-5	TGCAGTGCTAGAAAAGGGTCGCAAGAGACCCAGTACTTC	CSARKGSQETQYF
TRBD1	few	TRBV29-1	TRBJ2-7	TGCAGCGTTTCATCCTTCAACAGGGGGAGCTCCTACGAGCAGTACTTC	CSVSSFNRGSSYEQYF
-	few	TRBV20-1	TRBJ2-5	TGCAGTGCTAGAGGGGTCGCAGGCCAAGAGACCCAGTACTTC	CSARGVAGQETQYF
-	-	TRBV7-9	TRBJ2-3	TGTGCCAGCAGCCCGCTAGGGACCACAGATACGCAGTATTTT	CASSPLGTTDTQYF
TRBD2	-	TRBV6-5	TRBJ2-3	TGTGCCAGCAGTTACTCGCGGGGGGTTAGTATAGATACGCAGTATTTT	CASSYSRGVSIDTQYF
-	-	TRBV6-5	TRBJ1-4	TGTGCCAGCAGCCGGGGATCTTCCGAAAAACTGTTTTTT	CASSRGSSEKLFF
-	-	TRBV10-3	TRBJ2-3	TGTGCCATCGGGATCTCTCCTGGGGGTGATACGCAGTATTTT	CAIGISPGGDTQYF
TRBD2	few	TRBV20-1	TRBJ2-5	TGCAGTGCCACTAGCGGGGGCCGGCAGGAGACCCAGTACTTC	CSATSGGRQETQYF
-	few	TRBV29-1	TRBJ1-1	TGCAGCGTTGCTGGACCCATGAACACTGAAGCTTTCTTT	CSVAGPMNTEAFF
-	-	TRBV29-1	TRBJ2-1	TGCAGCGTTTTTAATTTTGGGGGGCCTTGCAATGAGCAGTTCTTC	CSVFNFGGPCNEQFF
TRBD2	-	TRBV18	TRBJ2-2	TGTGCCAGCTCACCACCGTCGGGCGGGGGAAACACCGGGGAGCTGTTTTTT	CASSPPSGGGNTGELFF
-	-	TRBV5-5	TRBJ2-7	TGTGCCAGCAGCTTGGGAGTAGGGAAAGGCTCCTACGAGCAGTACTTC	CASSLGVGKGSYEQYF
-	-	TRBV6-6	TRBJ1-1	TGTGCCAGCAGTTACTTCCTGGGCAGAGAGGACACTGAAGCTTTCTTT	CASSYFLGREDTEAFF
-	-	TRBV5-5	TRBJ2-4	TGTGCCAGCAGCCCGTTTGGTGGGATAAACATTCAGTACTTC	CASSPFGGINIQYF
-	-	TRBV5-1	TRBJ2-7	TGCGCCAGCAGCTTGGGGCAGGCGGACTACGAGCAGTACTTC	CASSLGQADYEQYF
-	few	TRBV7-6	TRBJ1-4	TGTGCCAGCAGCTTAGGGCAGAGGAATGAAAAACTGTTTTTT	CASSLGQRNEKLFF
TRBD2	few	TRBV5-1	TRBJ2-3	TGCGCCAGCAGCATGGGACTAAAATGGACAGATACGCAGTATTTT	CASSMGLKWTDTQYF